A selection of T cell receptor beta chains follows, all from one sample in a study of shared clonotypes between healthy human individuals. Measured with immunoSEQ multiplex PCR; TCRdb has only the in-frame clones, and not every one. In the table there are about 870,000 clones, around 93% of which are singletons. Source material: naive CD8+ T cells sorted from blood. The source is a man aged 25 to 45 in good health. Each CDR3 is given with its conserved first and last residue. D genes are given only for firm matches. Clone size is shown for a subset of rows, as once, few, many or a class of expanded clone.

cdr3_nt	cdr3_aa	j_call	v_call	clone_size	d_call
TGTGCCAGCAGTTTGTGGAGCGGGAGGGGCTACGAGCAGTACTTC	CASSLWSGRGYEQYF	TRBJ2-7	TRBV27	NA	TRBD2
TGTGCCAGCAGTTACTCGAGGGAGGGGAACTATGGCTACACCTTC	CASSYSREGNYGYTF	TRBJ1-2	TRBV6-6	once	NA
TGTGCCAGCAGCTTATCCGGGAGGGCCACGTACAATGAGCAGTTCTTC	CASSLSGRATYNEQFF	TRBJ2-1	TRBV7-9	NA	TRBD2
TGTGCCAGCAGTGACAATAGCAATCAGCCCCAGCATTTT	CASSDNSNQPQHF	TRBJ1-5	TRBV6-5	few	NA
TGTGCCAGCAGTTCAAGACTAGTACTCCAATACCAAGAGACCCAGTACTTC	CASSSRLVLQYQETQYF	TRBJ2-5	TRBV28	NA	NA
TGCGCCAGCAGCCAAGTTAGCGGGACATACGAGCAGTACTTC	CASSQVSGTYEQYF	TRBJ2-7	TRBV4-1	NA	TRBD2
TGTGCCAGCAGTTTTCCCCGCGTAGGGAACGCGGCGGTTTGGGGTCAGCCCCAGCATTTT	CASSFPRVGNAAVWGQPQHF	TRBJ1-5	TRBV28	NA	NA
TGTGCCATCAGTGAATGGCAGGGAGATCGCGAGCAGTACTTC	CAISEWQGDREQYF	TRBJ2-7	TRBV10-3	NA	NA
TGTGCCAGCAGTTCCCCGCGAGTTGGGTCCTACGAGCAGTACTTC	CASSSPRVGSYEQYF	TRBJ2-7	TRBV27	NA	NA
TGTGCCAGCAGCCGGAGAAGGGGGGAGCTGTTTTTT	CASSRRRGELFF	TRBJ2-2	TRBV7-2	NA	NA
TGTGCCAGCAGTACCTTAGCGGGAGCTTCTACCGGGGAGCTGTTTTTT	CASSTLAGASTGELFF	TRBJ2-2	TRBV27	NA	TRBD2
TGTGCCAGCAGCGTAGCTGAGATGGACCGGAACACTGAAGCTTTCTTT	CASSVAEMDRNTEAFF	TRBJ1-1	TRBV9	NA	NA
TGTGCCAGCATCGTAGCGGGCCACAGGGCGGGAGGATTATTCTACGAGCAGTACTTC	CASIVAGHRAGGLFYEQYF	TRBJ2-7	TRBV28	NA	TRBD2
TGTGCCAGCAGCTACAGGGCGCGGAACACCGGGGAGCTGTTTTTT	CASSYRARNTGELFF	TRBJ2-2	TRBV27	NA	NA
TGTGCCGACGGCAGCACCCCAGATGAGCAGTTCTTC	CADGSTPDEQFF	TRBJ2-1	TRBV10-2	NA	NA
TGCGCCAGCAGCCCCCCGTGGGGCTCCTACGAGCAGTACTTC	CASSPPWGSYEQYF	TRBJ2-7	TRBV5-1	NA	NA
TGCAGCGCCGTCACACTTACCTACGAGCAGTACTTC	CSAVTLTYEQYF	TRBJ2-7	TRBV29-1	NA	NA
TGTGCCAGCAGTCCCCGCCAGGGGGGTAGCAATCAGCCCCAGCATTTT	CASSPRQGGSNQPQHF	TRBJ1-5	TRBV27	NA	TRBD1
TGTGCCATCAGGAGGACTAGCGGGAGGGCCATGGACAATGAGCAGTTCTTC	CAIRRTSGRAMDNEQFF	TRBJ2-1	TRBV10-3	NA	TRBD2
TGTGCCACCAGCAGAGATGTTGCCTCGTTGGGCACAGATACGCAGTATTTT	CATSRDVASLGTDTQYF	TRBJ2-3	TRBV15	NA	NA
TGTGCCAGCAGTCATTCCTTTGGAGGCTATGGCTACACCTTC	CASSHSFGGYGYTF	TRBJ1-2	TRBV28	NA	NA
TGTGCCAGCAGGGGGACAGTGGCTAATGAAAAACTGTTTTTT	CASRGTVANEKLFF	TRBJ1-4	TRBV2	NA	TRBD1
TGTGCCAGCAGCCCGACTAGCGGAGGGTACAATGAGCAGTTCTTC	CASSPTSGGYNEQFF	TRBJ2-1	TRBV6-6	once	TRBD2
TGTGCCAGCAGTTCACGGACAGGGGTGGAAAAACTGTTTTTT	CASSSRTGVEKLFF	TRBJ1-4	TRBV6-5	NA	TRBD1
TGCGCCAGCAGCTCGGGACTCATGAACACTGAAGCTTTCTTT	CASSSGLMNTEAFF	TRBJ1-1	TRBV5-1	NA	NA
TGTGCCAGCAGCTTATCCCTGTCCGGGAGAACAGATACGCAGTATTTT	CASSLSLSGRTDTQYF	TRBJ2-3	TRBV7-8	NA	NA
TGTGCCAGCAGTGAGACCGAACTTGGGAACACCATATATTTT	CASSETELGNTIYF	TRBJ1-3	TRBV6-5	NA	NA
TGTGCTAGCAGCTTCCCTGGGCTAGCGGGATACAATGAGCAGTTCTTC	CASSFPGLAGYNEQFF	TRBJ2-1	TRBV7-7	NA	TRBD2
TGCGCCAGCAGCTTGGCTATGGCAGGGCCGGCCTACAATGAGCAGTTCTTC	CASSLAMAGPAYNEQFF	TRBJ2-1	TRBV5-1	NA	NA
TGCAGCGTTGAAGATCAGGGCAATGAGCAGTTCTTC	CSVEDQGNEQFF	TRBJ2-1	TRBV29-1	NA	NA
TGCAGCGTTGGACAGACAAACTACAATGAGCAGTTCTTC	CSVGQTNYNEQFF	TRBJ2-1	TRBV29-1	NA	NA
TGCAGCGTTGCGTCGGCAGCTCCTGAAGCTTTCTTT	CSVASAAPEAFF	TRBJ1-1	TRBV29-1	NA	NA
TGCGCCAGCAGCTTTGAGCCCTACAATGAGCAGTTCTTC	CASSFEPYNEQFF	TRBJ2-1	TRBV5-1	NA	NA
TGCGCCAGCAGCTCGTTCGCGGGAGTAGGTGTTGGCACAGATACGCAGTATTTT	CASSSFAGVGVGTDTQYF	TRBJ2-3	TRBV5-1	NA	TRBD2
TGCGCCAGCAGCTCGGGACTAGCGGGAATCAGCTCCTACAATGAGCAGTTCTTC	CASSSGLAGISSYNEQFF	TRBJ2-1	TRBV5-1	NA	TRBD2
TGTGCCATCAAAGGGCCCAACGGGGACTCTGGAAACACCATATATTTT	CAIKGPNGDSGNTIYF	TRBJ1-3	TRBV10-3	NA	NA
TGTGCCAGTTCTCCGGGACACCTATCCTACGAGCAGTACTTC	CASSPGHLSYEQYF	TRBJ2-7	TRBV7-9	NA	NA
TGTGCCAGCAGCTTAGGGGTGTTCCCCTACGAGCAGTACTTC	CASSLGVFPYEQYF	TRBJ2-7	TRBV7-9	NA	NA
TGTGCCACCAGCCCTACGAGGGCAGGGGGCACCGGGGAGCTGTTTTTT	CATSPTRAGGTGELFF	TRBJ2-2	TRBV15	NA	TRBD1
TGCAGTGCTAGATCGGCGGTTGAAGCTTTCTTT	CSARSAVEAFF	TRBJ1-1	TRBV20-1	NA	NA
TGTGCCAGCAGTGACGGACTAGCTATTAGCACAGATACGCAGTATTTT	CASSDGLAISTDTQYF	TRBJ2-3	TRBV27	NA	TRBD2
TGCAGCGTCGAAAACCGGGCCTATGGCTACACCTTC	CSVENRAYGYTF	TRBJ1-2	TRBV29-1	NA	NA
TGTGCCAGCAGTTTCGTGGGGGACTACGAGCAGTACTTC	CASSFVGDYEQYF	TRBJ2-7	TRBV27	NA	NA
TGTGCCAGCACCTACGGCGGATCGGAGTATGGCTACACCTTC	CASTYGGSEYGYTF	TRBJ1-2	TRBV6-5	few	NA
TGTGCCAGCGCCTCCTCTCCGGGCTTCAGGGGAGAGACCCAGTACTTC	CASASSPGFRGETQYF	TRBJ2-5	TRBV27	NA	NA
TGTGCCAGCAGTGAAGTTAGGGGAGGTGAGCAGTTCTTC	CASSEVRGGEQFF	TRBJ2-1	TRBV6-1	NA	NA
TGTGCCAGCAGTACCTTAGGGGGGACTCAGTCCTACGAGCAGTACTTC	CASSTLGGTQSYEQYF	TRBJ2-7	TRBV28	few	NA
TGTGCCACCAGCAGGACAGGGGACTACAATGAGCAGTTCTTC	CATSRTGDYNEQFF	TRBJ2-1	TRBV15	NA	TRBD1
TGTGCCACGGGGACTAGCGGGAGGGACACCGGGGAGCTGTTTTTT	CATGTSGRDTGELFF	TRBJ2-2	TRBV7-3	NA	TRBD2
TGTGCCTGGAGTGCACTAGCCCCGACACTCTACAATGAGCAGTTCTTC	CAWSALAPTLYNEQFF	TRBJ2-1	TRBV30	once	NA
TGTGCCAGCAGTTACCGACTAGCGGGAGGTCATGAGCAGTTCTTC	CASSYRLAGGHEQFF	TRBJ2-1	TRBV6-5	NA	TRBD2
TGCGCCAGCAGCGGACAGGGTTCAAACTATGGCTACACCTTC	CASSGQGSNYGYTF	TRBJ1-2	TRBV23-1	NA	TRBD1
TGTGCCAGCAGCTTAGAGGATAGCGGGTCTGAAGCTTTCTTT	CASSLEDSGSEAFF	TRBJ1-1	TRBV7-8	NA	NA
TGTGCCAGCAGCTCGTGGACTAGCGACTACGAGCAGTACTTC	CASSSWTSDYEQYF	TRBJ2-7	TRBV7-9	NA	TRBD2
TGTGCCAGTAGTCCGGACATTAACTACAATGAGCAGTTCTTC	CASSPDINYNEQFF	TRBJ2-1	TRBV19	NA	NA
TGTGCCAGCAGTTTACGGGGACAGGGGGCCTACGAGCAGTACTTC	CASSLRGQGAYEQYF	TRBJ2-7	TRBV27	NA	TRBD1
TGTGCCACCGCGCGGGGACAGAACACTGAAGCTTTCTTT	CATARGQNTEAFF	TRBJ1-1	TRBV27	NA	NA
TGTGCCAGCAGCTTAACTAGCGGAGGCTCCTACGAGCAGTACTTC	CASSLTSGGSYEQYF	TRBJ2-7	TRBV13	NA	TRBD2
TGTGCCAGCAGCGTAGGTAGGGAGCTGTTTTTT	CASSVGRELFF	TRBJ2-2	TRBV9	NA	NA
TGTGCCAGCAGCTTATCGGTGCGCGGGAGTAACAATGAGCAGTTCTTC	CASSLSVRGSNNEQFF	TRBJ2-1	TRBV7-6	NA	TRBD2